Following are 29 T cell receptor beta chains from one sample sequenced in a study of control samples from healthy donors and cancer patients. The repertoire was sequenced with immunoSEQ multiplex PCR; TCRdb's copy has only in-frame clones and lacks some. Here the sample spans tens of thousands of clones, about 90% being singletons. What was sequenced was blood. These receptors were taken from a man aged 50 or older in good health.

The chain has TRBV23-1 and TRBJ2-7, with TRBD2 identical over 8 bases. TRBV23-1 is designated an ORF whose function remains uncertain. V gave up 2 bases and J gave up 0 bases; unmatched junction bases: 3. The CDR3 length is 15 residues. Written as DNA, the CDR3 is TGCGCCAGCAGTCAAGGCGGGGGGATCTCCTACGAGCAGTACTTC. It translates to CASSQGGGISYEQYF.

This clone appeared a single time. J is TRBJ2-7 and V is TRBV29-1; 7 nucleotides line up with TRBD2. CDR3 length equals 14 residues. Germline CDR1 reads SQVTM; CDR2 reads ANQGSEA. J lost 3 bases, V lost 6 bases, and 11 bases had no gene match. CDR3 residues: CSVSSSGTNYEQYF. The CDR3 nucleotides are TGCAGCGTCTCCTCCAGTGGGACTAACTACGAGCAGTACTTC.

V gene TRBV11-2 combines with J gene TRBJ2-7; D possibly uses TRBD1 or TRBD2 (5 bases each). Germline loops: CDR1 SGHAT, CDR2 FQNNGV. The CDR3 has 14 amino acids. The germline V and J ends were trimmed by 1 base and 5 bases, with 12 bases remaining between them. CDR3 nucleotides: TGTGCCAGCAGCTTAGTACCCGGGACCGACGAGCAGTACTTC. It specifies CASSLVPGTDEQYF.

The chain combines TRBV27 with TRBJ2-7; no firm D call. Germline values: CDR1 MNHEY, CDR2 SMNVEV (reference sequence). The CDR3 runs 12 residues. The ends were cut back, 1 base at V and 4 bases at J, with 5 bases in the middle. Written as DNA, the CDR3 is TGTGCCAGCAGTTTATTAGGGTACGAGCAGTACTTC. Its translation is CASSLLGYEQYF.

This chain joins TRBV27 and TRBJ2-5; D remains ambiguous. With 3 bases removed from V and 5 bases from J, the gap between germline ends came to 22 bases. The CDR3 totals 17 residues. Looked up from germline, CDR1 is MNHEY and CDR2 is SMNVEV (reference sequence). CDR3 sequence (DNA): TGTGCCAGCAGTTTGGAGTATAGGGATGCGATTTTGGAGACCCAGTACTTC. It translates to CASSLEYRDAILETQYF.

The chain carries TRBV5-5 and TRBJ1-2; perhaps TRBD1 as D (6 bases). CDR3 length: 14 residues. Germline V gives CDR1 SGHKS, CDR2 YYEKEE (reference sequence). V was cut by 2 bases and J by 2 bases, with 10 bases left in between. The CDR3 reads CASSLNRVNYGYTF. CDR3 sequence (DNA): TGTGCCAGCAGCTTAAACAGGGTCAACTATGGCTACACCTTC.

This clone was seen a few times. V is TRBV6-1 and J is TRBJ1-6; no reliable D call. CDR1 and CDR2 (germline): MNHNS, SASEGT. Trimming shortened V by 0 bases and J by 14 bases, and 11 bases separated the two germline ends. This CDR3 spans 13 amino acids. CDR3 DNA: TGTGCCAGCAGTGAAGCATGGCCGCCAGCCCTCCACTTT. It translates to CASSEAWPPALHF.

This clone came up once. The genes are TRBV5-1 and TRBJ1-1; D gene unclear. This CDR3 has 14 amino acids. With 2 bases removed from V and 2 bases from J, the gap between germline ends came to 10 bases. CDR1 and CDR2 from the germline V gene are SGHRS and YFSETQ. The CDR3 loop reads CASSLTGPNTEAFF. The CDR3, as DNA: TGCGCCAGCAGCTTAACCGGGCCAAACACTGAAGCTTTCTTT.

This clone was recorded only once. The rearrangement links TRBV14 to TRBJ1-1; 9 positions match TRBD1. Germline V gives CDR1 SGHDN, CDR2 FVKESK. The CDR3 is made up of 16 amino acids. V shed 4 bases, J shed 8 bases, and the junction held 14 bases outside the gene matches. This chain's CDR3 is CASSPLTMTGGGEAFF. The CDR3 DNA is TGTGCCAGCAGCCCGTTAACGATGACAGGGGGTGGAGAAGCTTTCTTT. Filled out from reference TRBV14 and TRBJ1-1, the complete variable domain reads EAGVTQFPSHSVIEKGQTVTLRCDPISGHDNLYWYRRVMGKEIKFLLHFVKESKQDESGMPNNRFLAERTGGTYSTLKVQPAELEDSGVYFCASSPLTMTGGGEAFFGQGTRLTVV.

V gene TRBV10-2 combines with J gene TRBJ1-5; possibly TRBD1 for D (6 bases). The CDR3 consists of 13 residues. The germline V gene has CDR1 WSHSY and CDR2 SAAADI. Trimming cost V 0 bases and J 6 bases, with 6 bases left between them. CDR3 region: CASSESGGQPQHF. CDR3 DNA: TGCGCCAGCAGTGAGTCAGGGGGTCAGCCCCAGCATTTT.

This chain connects TRBV5-8 to TRBJ1-1; D is uncertain. There are 13 residues in the CDR3. The ends were cut back, 0 bases at V and 1 base at J, with 4 bases in the middle. Germline-derived CDR1 and CDR2 are SGHTS and YDEGEE. The CDR3 region is CASSLGENTEAFF. CDR3 bases: TGTGCCAGCAGCTTGGGGGAGAACACTGAAGCTTTCTTT.

V and J are TRBV7-3 and TRBJ2-7, with 8 nucleotides matching TRBD1. V gave up 1 base and J gave up 6 bases; unmatched junction bases: 5. The germline gives CDR1 SGHTA, CDR2 FQGTGA. This CDR3 contains 14 residues. CDR3 nucleotide sequence: TGTGCCAGCAGCTTAATACAGGGGGTGGGCGAGCAGTACTTC. Translation gives CASSLIQGVGEQYF.

CDR3 DNA sequence: TGTGCCAGTATCGGGACAGGGGGCTCTGGAAACACCATATATTTT. Translating it yields CASIGTGGSGNTIYF. V is TRBV19 and J is TRBJ1-3; 11 bases line up with TRBD1. J gave up 0 bases and V 7 bases, and 2 bases lay outside the gene matches. The germline V gene encodes CDR1 LNHDA and CDR2 SQIVND (reference sequence). The CDR3 length is 15 residues.

Notes on this clone: The same CDR3 is also encoded by other DNA sequences in this sample. The V gene is TRBV5-1, the J gene TRBJ2-7; D is unresolved. The V end lost 2 bases, the J end lost 7 bases, and 19 bases lay between the germline ends. This CDR3 spans 15 amino acids. The germline CDR1 and CDR2 sequences are SGHRS and YFSETQ. The CDR3 DNA reads as TGCGCCAGCAGCTTCCGACCAGAAGAACTCTATGAGCAGTACTTC. Encoded protein: CASSFRPEELYEQYF.

This sequence joins TRBV19 and TRBJ2-2, with D perhaps matching TRBD1 or TRBD2 (5 bases each). Looked up from germline, CDR1 is LNHDA and CDR2 is SQIVND (reference sequence). This CDR3 is 16 amino acids long. V shed 5 bases and J shed 3 bases, with 16 bases lying between them. The CDR3: CASSPGQGWDTGELFF. Written as DNA, the CDR3 is TGTGCCAGTAGTCCGGGGCAGGGTTGGGACACCGGGGAGCTGTTTTTT.

The genes are TRBV29-1 and TRBJ2-3; D perhaps matches TRBD2 (6 bases). Germline V gene sequence: CDR1 SQVTM, CDR2 ANQGSEA. The CDR3 consists of 12 residues. Trimming removed 2 bases from V and 6 bases from J, with 9 bases in between. The CDR3 here is CSVERGSDTQYF. The CDR3 region has the DNA TGCAGCGTTGAACGGGGGTCGGATACGCAGTATTTT.

This rearrangement joins TRBV2 to TRBJ2-1; D is unclear. This CDR3 spans 17 amino acids. From germline, CDR1 is SNHLY and CDR2 FYNNEI. Between the trimmed V and J ends, which lost 3 bases and 0 bases, there was a span of 15 bases. CDR3 nucleotides: TGTGCCAGCAGTGATGCAGAGCTCCACTTCTCCTACAATGAGCAGTTCTTC. Amino acid sequence: CASSDAELHFSYNEQFF. The entire variable domain, with the rest obtained from reference TRBV2 and TRBJ2-1, is as follows: EPEVTQTPSHQVTQMGQEVILRCVPISNHLYFYWYRQILGQKVEFLVSFYNNEISEKSEIFDDQFSVERPDGSNFTLKIRSTKLEDSAMYFCASSDAELHFSYNEQFFGPGTRLTVL.

The chain employs TRBV5-8 and TRBJ1-5, with D tentatively TRBD1 (5 bases). Germline V lookup: CDR1 SGHTS, CDR2 YDEGEE. V was cut by 5 bases and J by 0 bases, with 18 bases left in between. The CDR3 totals 17 residues. CDR3 bases: TGTGCCAGCAGACCGGGGGGGAAGGGGAATAGCAATCAGCCCCAGCATTTT. This gives the protein CASRPGGKGNSNQPQHF.

This chain links TRBV5-5 with TRBJ2-1, with 7 bases identical to TRBD2. J lost 5 bases, V lost 0 bases, and 11 bases had no gene match. Looked up from germline, CDR1 is SGHKS and CDR2 is YYEKEE (reference sequence). This CDR3 spans 17 amino acids. CDR3 in DNA: TGTGCCAGCAGCTTGGCGATCGGGACTACTGCTAACAATGAGCAGTTCTTC. Its translation is CASSLAIGTTANNEQFF.

The chain recombines TRBV7-2 with TRBJ2-5, with 8 bases fitting TRBD2. The CDR3 sequence is 17 residues long. From germline, CDR1 is SGHTA and CDR2 FQGNSA. J gave up 5 bases and V 8 bases, and 19 bases lay outside the gene matches. The CDR3 nucleotides read TGTGCCAGCCGCCCATCAGGATCGGGGGGGCCAGGGGAGACCCAGTACTTC. Protein product: CASRPSGSGGPGETQYF. Full variable domain (outside the CDR3, taken from reference TRBV7-2 and TRBJ2-5): GAGVSQSPSNKVTEKGKDVELRCDPISGHTALYWYRQSLGQGLEFLIYFQGNSAPDKSGLPSDRFSAERTGGSVSTLTIQRTQQEDSAVYLCASRPSGSGGPGETQYFGPGTRLLVL.

The chain combines TRBV20-1 with TRBJ1-1; 9 nucleotides agree with TRBD1. The CDR3 has 14 residues. The germline V gene has CDR1 DFQATT and CDR2 SNEGSKA (reference sequence). The V segment lost 3 bases and the J segment 7 bases; nucleotides outside the gene matches: 9. The CDR3 bases are TGCAGTGCTAGTAGGGGACAGGGATGGGGTGAAGCTTTCTTT. Protein sequence: CSASRGQGWGEAFF.

The V gene is TRBV4-1, the J gene TRBJ1-1; TRBD1 might be the D (6 bases). Trimming cost V 4 bases and J 2 bases, with 11 bases left between them. The germline V gene has CDR1 MGHRA and CDR2 YSYEKL. The CDR3 loop spans 14 amino acids. The CDR3 DNA follows: TGCGCCAGCAGCCCTCTAGGGGGAAACACTGAAGCTTTCTTT. Amino acids: CASSPLGGNTEAFF.

The chain uses TRBV4-1 and TRBJ1-1; maybe TRBD1 (5 bases). CDR1 and CDR2 (germline): MGHRA, YSYEKL. V lost 3 bases to trimming and J lost 0 bases, with 11 bases between them. This CDR3 is 15 amino acids long. The CDR3: CASSQAQGLNTEAFF. As DNA, the CDR3 is TGCGCCAGCAGCCAGGCCCAGGGCCTGAACACTGAAGCTTTCTTT.

The chain uses TRBV7-9 and TRBJ1-6; possibly TRBD1 for D (5 bases). Germline V lookup: CDR1 SEHNR, CDR2 FQNEAQ (reference sequence). V was shortened by 3 bases and J by 9 bases, with 18 bases between the two germline ends. CDR3 length equals 16 residues. CDR3 nucleotide sequence: TGTGCCAGCAGCTTGTCTCTTGGGGGGGAAGGTTCACCCCTCCACTTT. Its translation is CASSLSLGGEGSPLHF. The full variable domain, in which reference TRBV7-9 and TRBJ1-6 provide the parts outside the CDR3, is DTGVSQNPRHKITKRGQNVTFRCDPISEHNRLYWYRQTLGQGPEFLTYFQNEAQLEKSRLLSDRFSAERPKGSFSTLEIQRTEQGDSAMYLCASSLSLGGEGSPLHFGNGTRLTVT.

The V and J genes are TRBV9 and TRBJ1-6; D remains ambiguous. The CDR3 is 16 amino acids. Trimming cost V 0 bases and J 12 bases, with 19 bases left between them. CDR1 is SGDLS, CDR2 YYNGEE, per germline. CDR3 DNA sequence: TGTGCCAGCAGCGTAGACGGTGCAGCTGCTAGAGAACCCCTCCACTTT. This gives the protein CASSVDGAAAREPLHF. Combining the CDR3 with reference TRBV9 and TRBJ1-6 gives the whole variable domain DSGVTQTPKHLITATGQRVTLRCSPRSGDLSVYWYQQSLDQGLQFLIQYYNGEERAKGNILERFSAQQFPDLHSELNLSSLELGDSALYFCASSVDGAAAREPLHFGNGTRLTVT.

This clone was picked up a small number of times. CDR3 sequence (DNA): TGTGCCAGCAGCTTGGGTACAGCTCCTGAAGCTTTCTTT. Protein sequence: CASSLGTAPEAFF. The J gene is TRBJ1-1, the V gene TRBV5-4; D not resolved. The V gene lost 0 bases and the J gene lost 6 bases, with 9 bases spanning the gap. CDR1 is SGHNT, CDR2 YYREEE, per germline (reference sequence). The CDR3 totals 13 residues. Filled out from reference TRBV5-4 and TRBJ1-1, the complete variable domain reads ETGVTQSPTHLIKTRGQQVTLRCSSQSGHNTVSWYQQALGQGPQFIFQYYREEENGRGNFPPRFSGLQFPNYSSELNVNALELDDSALYLCASSLGTAPEAFFGQGTRLTVV.

The gene calls are TRBV5-1 and TRBJ1-4; 7 nucleotides agree with TRBD1. The CDR3 length is 14 residues. Unmatched junction bases numbered 2, after V lost 3 bases and J lost 3 bases. Germline V gene sequence: CDR1 SGHRS, CDR2 YFSETQ. The CDR3, as DNA: TGCGCCAGCAGCTCAGGGGGTTCTAATGAAAAACTGTTTTTT. Translated: CASSSGGSNEKLFF.

V usage is TRBV10-3 and J usage is TRBJ1-1; 7 bases match TRBD1. The CDR3 runs 14 residues. The V segment lost 6 bases and the J segment 2 bases; nucleotides outside the gene matches: 6. Germline V gives CDR1 ENHRY, CDR2 SYGVKD. The CDR3 reads CAISPGTVNTEAFF. The CDR3, as DNA: TGTGCCATCAGCCCAGGGACAGTTAACACTGAAGCTTTCTTT.

A note on this clone: Other DNA variants within this sample encode the same CDR3. V gene TRBV6-1 combines with J gene TRBJ1-2, with D perhaps TRBD1 (6 bases). Deletions cut 3 bases from V and 4 bases from J, with 12 bases between. Germline V gives CDR1 MNHNS, CDR2 SASEGT. The CDR3 runs 14 residues. The CDR3 loop is CASSEGGTRYGYTF. As DNA, the CDR3 is TGTGCCAGCAGTGAGGGGGGCACCCGCTATGGCTACACCTTC.